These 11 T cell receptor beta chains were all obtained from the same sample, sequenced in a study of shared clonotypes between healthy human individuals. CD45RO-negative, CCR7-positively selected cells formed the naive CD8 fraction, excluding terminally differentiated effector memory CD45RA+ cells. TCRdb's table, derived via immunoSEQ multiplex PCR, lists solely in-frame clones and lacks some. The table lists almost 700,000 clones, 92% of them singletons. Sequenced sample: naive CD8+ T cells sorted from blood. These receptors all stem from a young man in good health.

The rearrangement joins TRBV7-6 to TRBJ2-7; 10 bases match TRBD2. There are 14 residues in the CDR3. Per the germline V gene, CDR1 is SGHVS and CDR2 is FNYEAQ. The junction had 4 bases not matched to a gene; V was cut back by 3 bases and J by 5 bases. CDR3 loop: CASSLFSGGHEQYF. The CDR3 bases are TGTGCCAGCAGCTTGTTTAGCGGGGGGCACGAGCAGTACTTC.

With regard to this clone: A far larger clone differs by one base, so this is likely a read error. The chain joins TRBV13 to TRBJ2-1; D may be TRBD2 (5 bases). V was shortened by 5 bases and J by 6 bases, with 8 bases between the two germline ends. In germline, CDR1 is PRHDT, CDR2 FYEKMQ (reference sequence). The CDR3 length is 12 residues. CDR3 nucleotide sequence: TGTGCCAGCAGCCACGGACTCAATGAGCAGTTCTTC. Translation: CASSHGLNEQFF.

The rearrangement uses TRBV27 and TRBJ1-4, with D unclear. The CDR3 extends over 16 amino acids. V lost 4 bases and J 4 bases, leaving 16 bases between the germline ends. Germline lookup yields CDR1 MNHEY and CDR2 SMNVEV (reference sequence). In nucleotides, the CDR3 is TGTGCCAGCAGTTCTCTGGACGGATTTAATAATGAAAAACTGTTTTTT. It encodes CASSSLDGFNNEKLFF.

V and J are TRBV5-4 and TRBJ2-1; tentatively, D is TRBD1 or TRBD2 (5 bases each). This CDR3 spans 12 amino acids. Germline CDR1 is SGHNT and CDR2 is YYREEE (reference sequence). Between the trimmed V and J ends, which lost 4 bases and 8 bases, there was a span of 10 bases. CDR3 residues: CASSLVGDEQFF. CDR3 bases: TGTGCCAGCAGCCTGGTGGGGGATGAGCAGTTCTTC.

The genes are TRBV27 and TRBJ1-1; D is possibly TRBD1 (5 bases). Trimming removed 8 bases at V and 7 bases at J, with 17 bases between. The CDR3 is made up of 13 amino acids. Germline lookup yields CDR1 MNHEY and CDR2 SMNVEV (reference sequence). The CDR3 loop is CASQRGILGEAFF. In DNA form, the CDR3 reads TGTGCCAGCCAGAGGGGAATCCTCGGTGAAGCTTTCTTT.

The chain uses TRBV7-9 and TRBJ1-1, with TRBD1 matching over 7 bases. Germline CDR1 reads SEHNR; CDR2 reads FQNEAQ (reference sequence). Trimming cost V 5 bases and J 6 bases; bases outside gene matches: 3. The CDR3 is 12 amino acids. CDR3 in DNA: TGTGCCAGCAGCCATCAGGGGGCTGAAGCTTTCTTT. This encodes CASSHQGAEAFF.

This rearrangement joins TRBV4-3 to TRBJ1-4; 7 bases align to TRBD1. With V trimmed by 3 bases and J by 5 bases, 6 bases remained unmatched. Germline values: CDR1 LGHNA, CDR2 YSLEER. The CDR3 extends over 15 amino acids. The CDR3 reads CASSHTGTENEKLFF. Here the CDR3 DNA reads TGCGCCAGCAGCCATACCGGGACAGAGAATGAAAAACTGTTTTTT.

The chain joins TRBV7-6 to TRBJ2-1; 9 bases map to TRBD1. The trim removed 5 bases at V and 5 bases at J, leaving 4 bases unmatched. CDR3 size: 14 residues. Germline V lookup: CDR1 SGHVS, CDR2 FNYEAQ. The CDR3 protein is CASSNRDRDNEQFF. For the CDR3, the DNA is TGTGCCAGCAGCAACCGGGACAGGGACAATGAGCAGTTCTTC.

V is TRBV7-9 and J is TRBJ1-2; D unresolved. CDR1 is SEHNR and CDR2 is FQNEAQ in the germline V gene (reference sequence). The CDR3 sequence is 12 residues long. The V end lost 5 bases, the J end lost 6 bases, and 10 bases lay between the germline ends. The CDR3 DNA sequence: TGTGCCAGCAGCCCCCCGAAGGATGGCTACACCTTC. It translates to CASSPPKDGYTF.

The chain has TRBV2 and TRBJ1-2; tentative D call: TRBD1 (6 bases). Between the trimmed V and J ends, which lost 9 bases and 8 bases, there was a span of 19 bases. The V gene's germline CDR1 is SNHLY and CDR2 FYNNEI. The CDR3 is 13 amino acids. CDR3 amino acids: CASLRQDEVGYTF. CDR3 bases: TGTGCCAGTTTGAGACAGGATGAGGTGGGCTACACCTTC.

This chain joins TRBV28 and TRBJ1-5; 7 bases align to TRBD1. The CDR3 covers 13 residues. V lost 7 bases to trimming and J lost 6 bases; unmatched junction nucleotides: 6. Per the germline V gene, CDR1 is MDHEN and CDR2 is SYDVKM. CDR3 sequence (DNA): TGTGCCAGCATGGGGAGGGGGCGTCAGCCCCAGCATTTT. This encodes CASMGRGRQPQHF.